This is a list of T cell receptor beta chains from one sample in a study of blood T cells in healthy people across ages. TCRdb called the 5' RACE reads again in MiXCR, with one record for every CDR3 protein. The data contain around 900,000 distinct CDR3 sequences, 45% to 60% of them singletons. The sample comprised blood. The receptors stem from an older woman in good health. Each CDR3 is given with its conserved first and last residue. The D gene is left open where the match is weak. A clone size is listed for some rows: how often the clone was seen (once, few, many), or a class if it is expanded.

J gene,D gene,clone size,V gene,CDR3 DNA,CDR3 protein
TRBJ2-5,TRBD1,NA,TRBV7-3,TGTGCCAGCAGCTTGGATTCCGGGACAGGGGTGAAGCAGTACTTC,CASSLDSGTGVKQYF
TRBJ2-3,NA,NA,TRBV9,TGTGCCAGCAGCGTAGTTCCCCCCGATACGCAGTATTTT,CASSVVPPDTQYF
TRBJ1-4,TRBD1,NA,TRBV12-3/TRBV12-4,TGTGCCAGCAGTCCAGGGACAGGGGCTTTTGAAAAACTGTTTTTT,CASSPGTGAFEKLFF
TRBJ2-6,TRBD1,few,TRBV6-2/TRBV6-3,TGTGCCAGCAGTGTGCAGGGGGCAACTGGGGCCAACGTCCTGACTTTC,CASSVQGATGANVLTF
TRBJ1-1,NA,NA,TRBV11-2,TGTGCCAGCAGCTGGGCAGGTTTGCCCGAAGCTTTCTTT,CASSWAGLPEAFF
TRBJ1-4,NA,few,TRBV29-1,TGCAGCGTTGGAGGCGAGTCTAATGAAAAACTGTTTTTT,CSVGGESNEKLFF
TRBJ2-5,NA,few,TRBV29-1,TGCAGCGTTCGTTACACAGAGACCCAGTACTTC,CSVRYTETQYF
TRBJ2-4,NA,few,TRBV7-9,TGTGCCAGCAGCCCGCCGTCCGACAGATCCAAAAACATTCAGTACTTC,CASSPPSDRSKNIQYF
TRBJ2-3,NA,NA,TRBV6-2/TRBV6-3,TGTGCCAGCAGTTACTCTCCGGTTAAGAAAGATACGCAGTATTTT,CASSYSPVKKDTQYF
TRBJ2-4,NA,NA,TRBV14,TGTGCCAGCAGCTTCAGAGAGGGGGGGGCGCGGAACATTCAGTACTTC,CASSFREGGARNIQYF
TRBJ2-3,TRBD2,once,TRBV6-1,TGTGCCAGCACCGCCGCAACAACTAGCGCCGACACAGATACGCAGTATTTT,CASTAATTSADTDTQYF
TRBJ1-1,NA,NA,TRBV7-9,TGTGCCAGCAGCATAGGGTCGGGCACTGAAGCTTTCTTT,CASSIGSGTEAFF
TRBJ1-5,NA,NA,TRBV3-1,TGTGCCAGCAGCCATCTAGGCGGGCAGCCCCAGCATTTT,CASSHLGGQPQHF
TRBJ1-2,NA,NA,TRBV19,TGTGCCAGTAGGTCCAGCCGGCAGGGCGAATGGGGCTACACCTTC,CASRSSRQGEWGYTF
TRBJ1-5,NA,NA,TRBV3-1,TGTGCCAGCAGCCAAGGTGGTTCTATCAGGCAGCCCCAGCATTTT,CASSQGGSIRQPQHF
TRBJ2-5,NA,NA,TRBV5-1,TGCGCCAGCAGCTTGTTCACATCTACCTTGGAGACCCAGTACTTC,CASSLFTSTLETQYF